Below, one T cell receptor beta chain is given with its context. V trimming: 4 bases; J trimming: 9 bases; junction bases outside the gene matches: 8. The V gene's germline CDR1 is SGDLS and CDR2 YYNGEE. This CDR3 has 14 residues. Authors' analysis steps: Researchers report that nucleated cell counts were estimated from reference gene primer amplification. Some clones are missing from TCRdb's copy, which holds only in-frame ones; the method was immunoSEQ multiplex PCR. From that table come the V and J calls and clone size; the DNA was used to work out D and trimming. The sample shows over 350,000 clones, 85% to 90% of them seen only once. The sample originates from a study of blood T cell repertoires in COVID-19. Study-wide background: Samples representing acute and convalescent COVID-19 were sourced from the United States, Italy and Spain.

Participants came from roughly 25 US areas, aged roughly 18 to 89 years. The source material was PBMCs or T cells enriched from blood (not recorded which). The chain recombines TRBV9 with TRBJ2-5; 11 bases match TRBD2. The receptor's source is a woman between 50 and 59 years old who had recovered from COVID-19. CDR3 DNA sequence: TGTGCCAGCAGCACATCCGGGACTAGCGGTTCCCAGTACTTC. This sequence encodes CASSTSGTSGSQYF. Variable domain in full (rest from reference TRBV9 and TRBJ2-5): DSGVTQTPKHLITATGQRVTLRCSPRSGDLSVYWYQQSLDQGLQFLIQYYNGEERAKGNILERFSAQQFPDLHSELNLSSLELGDSALYFCASSTSGTSGSQYFGPGTRLLVL.